This is a list of T cell receptor beta chains from one sample in a study of cytomegalovirus exposure and HLA in healthy donors. The data were produced by immunoSEQ multiplex PCR, yet TCRdb's version contains in-frame clones alone and is incomplete. The profile shows approximately 240,000 clones, approximately 82% of them singletons. What was sequenced was PBMCs. The receptor source for this set is a woman in her thirties or forties in good health and CMV-seronegative. Each CDR3 is given with its conserved first and last residue. The D gene is left open where the match is weak. A row's size may be missing; if present it is once, few, many or a size class.

CASRNRGENSPLHF	TGTGCCAGTAGAAACCGGGGAGAGAATTCACCCCTCCACTTT	NA	TRBV19	NA	TRBJ1-6
CASSKASRGEGAKNIQYF	TGTGCCAGCAGCAAAGCCAGCCGGGGGGAAGGGGCCAAAAACATTCAGTACTTC	NA	TRBV21-1	NA	TRBJ2-4
CASSRDRAVGNQPQHF	TGTGCCAGTAGTAGGGACAGGGCTGTGGGCAATCAGCCCCAGCATTTT	TRBD1	TRBV19	NA	TRBJ1-5
CASSEPRTGRYEQYF	TGCGCCAGCAGTGAGCCCAGGACAGGGCGATACGAGCAGTACTTC	TRBD1	TRBV10-2	NA	TRBJ2-7
CASSNRRGGTDTQYF	TGTGCCAGCAGCAACAGGCGGGGGGGCACAGATACGCAGTATTTT	TRBD2	TRBV7-2	NA	TRBJ2-3
CASSQDRETGYYEQYF	TGTGCCAGCAGCCAAGATAGGGAGACAGGGTACTACGAGCAGTACTTC	TRBD1	TRBV4-2	NA	TRBJ2-7
CASRVQPNTEAFF	TGCGCCAGCAGGGTACAGCCGAACACTGAAGCTTTCTTT	NA	TRBV5-1	once	TRBJ1-1
CASSSPSGRSGANVLTF	TGTGCCAGCAGCTCGCCTAGCGGCAGATCTGGGGCCAACGTCCTGACTTTC	TRBD2	TRBV11-2	NA	TRBJ2-6
CAWSTGTGQETQYF	TGTGCCTGGAGTACCGGGACTGGACAAGAGACCCAGTACTTC	NA	TRBV30	NA	TRBJ2-5
CAWSERGLGAFF	TGTGCCTGGAGTGAACGTGGGCTTGGGGCTTTCTTT	NA	TRBV30	few	TRBJ1-1